The 2 T cell receptor beta chains listed next were all sequenced from one sample in a study of metastatic and nonmetastatic thyroid tumors. TCRdb re-analyzed the PCR reads using MiXCR. In the table there are 30,000 to 35,000 clones, about 15% of which are singletons. Each patient went into thyroid surgery without having received any treatment. Sequencing was carried out using blood. Receptor source: a male donor with papillary thyroid cancer or a benign thyroid nodule (not recorded which). Some clones in this sample may be carry-over from other donors' samples.

In this sample, this clone turned up many times. The chain joins TRBV7-3 to TRBJ2-5; 11 positions match TRBD2. The trim removed 5 bases at V and 4 bases at J, leaving 0 bases unmatched. Germline V gene lookup returns CDR1 SGHTA and CDR2 FQGTGA. The CDR3 has 13 amino acids. CDR3: CASSGLAGETQYF. For the CDR3, the DNA is TGTGCCAGCAGCGGACTAGCGGGAGAGACCCAGTACTTC.

A few counts support this clone. This may come from a read error, since a much larger clone is one base off. This sequence joins TRBV11-1 and TRBJ1-4; a weak D match, TRBD1 (6 bases). Trimming took off 5 bases at V and 8 bases at J, with 27 bases between the two ends. Germline values: CDR1 SGHAT, CDR2 FQDESV (reference sequence). The CDR3 loop spans 18 amino acids. The CDR3 loop is CASSPARGRQEALEKLFF. DNA for the CDR3: TGTGCCAGCAGCCCCGCGCGGGGGCGGCAGGAGGCGTTGGAAAAACTGTTTTTT.